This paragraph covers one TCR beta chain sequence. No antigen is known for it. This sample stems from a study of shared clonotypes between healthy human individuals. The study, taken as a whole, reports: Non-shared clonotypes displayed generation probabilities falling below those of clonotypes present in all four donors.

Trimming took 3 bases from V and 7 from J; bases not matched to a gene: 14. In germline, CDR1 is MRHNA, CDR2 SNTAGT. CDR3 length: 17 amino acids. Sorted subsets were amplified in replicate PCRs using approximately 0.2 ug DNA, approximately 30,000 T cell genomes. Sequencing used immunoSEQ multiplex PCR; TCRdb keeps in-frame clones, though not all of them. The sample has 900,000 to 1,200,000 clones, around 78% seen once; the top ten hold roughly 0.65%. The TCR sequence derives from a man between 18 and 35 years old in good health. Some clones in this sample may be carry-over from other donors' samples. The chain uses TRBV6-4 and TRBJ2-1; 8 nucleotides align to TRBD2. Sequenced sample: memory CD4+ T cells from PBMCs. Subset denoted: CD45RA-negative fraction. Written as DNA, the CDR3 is TGTGCCAGCAGTGAGGCCCCCTGGGGTAGCGGGGTGAATGAGCAGTTCTTC. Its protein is CASSEAPWGSGVNEQFF.